This T cell receptor beta chain was sequenced during a study of blood T cell repertoires in COVID-19. Enrolled during active infection, Seattle patients were then followed longitudinally. Assay used: immunoSEQ multiplex PCR; TCRdb lists only in-frame clones, some missing. The sample records around 63,000 clones, roughly 72% being singletons. V was pared by 5 bases and J by 7 bases, with 17 bases between. The CDR3 is 15 residues long. CDR1 is SGHVS and CDR2 is FNYEAQ in the germline V gene. This receptor was identified in a woman in her seventies with COVID-19, enrolled during active disease. The sequencing sample was made of peripheral blood. The chain links TRBV7-6 to TRBJ2-2, with D unresolved. DNA for the CDR3: TGTGCCAGCAGCCCAAACTCCGGCGGTAACGGGGAGCTGTTTTTT. It codes for CASSPNSGGNGELFF.